The 23 T cell receptor beta chains in this list originate from one sample, sequenced in a study of T cells in Graves' hyperthyroidism and ophthalmopathy. RNA transcripts were the template for amplifying TCR beta CDR3 regions. Carried out on the TCR CDR3, a first-round RT-PCR used the HTBI primer set. A single record per CDR3 protein comes from TCRdb applying MiXCR to the multiplex PCR reads. This repertoire shows about 410,000 distinct CDR3 sequences, around 15% found once; its top ten account for about 18%. Sequencing used blood. The source is a woman aged 25 to 39 with Graves' ophthalmopathy.

In this sample, this clonotype turned up many times. The gene calls are TRBV20-1 and TRBJ2-7; 8 bases line up with TRBD1. This CDR3 has 14 residues. V gave up 4 bases and J gave up 0 bases; unmatched junction bases: 5. The germline V gene has CDR1 DFQATT and CDR2 SNEGSKA (reference sequence). The CDR3 nucleotides are TGCAGTGCTAAGACAGGGGTGAGCTCCTACGAGCAGTACTTC. As protein: CSAKTGVSSYEQYF.

V is TRBV5-5 and J is TRBJ1-2; 8 bases match TRBD1. The CDR3 runs to 13 residues. V shed 4 bases, J shed 8 bases, and the junction held 7 bases outside the gene matches. Germline V gives CDR1 SGHKS, CDR2 YYEKEE (reference sequence). CDR3 DNA: TGTGCCAGCAGCCTGACAGGGGTGGTCGGCTACACCTTC. Its translation: CASSLTGVVGYTF.

The V and J genes are TRBV27 and TRBJ1-1; 8 nucleotides align to TRBD1. V was pared by 5 bases and J by 7 bases, with 6 bases of the junction left unmatched. Germline CDR1 is MNHEY and CDR2 is SMNVEV (reference sequence). CDR3 size: 13 residues. CDR3 in DNA: TGTGCCAGCAGTAAGGACAGGGTAGGTGAAGCTTTCTTT. It codes for CASSKDRVGEAFF.

Many counts were recorded for this clonotype. The gene calls are TRBV7-2 and TRBJ2-1; tentatively, D is TRBD1 (5 bases). V was trimmed by 2 bases and J by 9 bases, leaving 8 bases between them. Looked up from germline, CDR1 is SGHTA and CDR2 is FQGNSA. CDR3 length: 12 residues. Here the CDR3 DNA reads TGTGCCAGCAGCTTATGGGGCTCTGAGCAGTTCTTC. It codes for CASSLWGSEQFF.

This clonotype was detected only a few times. V and J are TRBV5-1 and TRBJ2-5; TRBD1 might be the D (6 bases). V lost 4 bases to trimming and J lost 2 bases, with 12 bases between them. The CDR3 runs 14 residues. The germline V gene has CDR1 SGHRS and CDR2 YFSETQ. DNA for the CDR3: TGCGCCAGCAGCCTAAGCAGGGGTCAAGAGACCCAGTACTTC. Its translation: CASSLSRGQETQYF.

This clonotype was picked up many times. The chain combines TRBV18 with TRBJ1-1; 7 positions match TRBD1. V trimming: 3 bases; J trimming: 0 bases; junction bases outside the gene matches: 7. The CDR3 has 16 residues. Germline V CDR1 and CDR2: KGHSH, LQKENI. The CDR3 bases are TGTGCCAGCTCACCCAGGGGGTTGGCAATGAACACTGAAGCTTTCTTT. Translated, it gives CASSPRGLAMNTEAFF.

This clonotype was seen at least ten times. This sequence joins TRBV7-8 and TRBJ1-5; D remains unclear. Looked up from germline, CDR1 is SGHVS and CDR2 is FQNEAQ. Trimming cost V 4 bases and J 3 bases, with 4 bases left between them. The CDR3 runs to 12 residues. The CDR3, as DNA: TGTGCCAGCAGCTCCTACAATCAGCCCCAGCATTTT. This codes for CASSSYNQPQHF. Drawing the rest from reference TRBV7-8 and TRBJ1-5, the complete variable domain is GAGVSQSPRYKVAKRGQDVALRCDPISGHVSLFWYQQALGQGPEFLTYFQNEAQLDKSGLPSDRFFAERPEGSVSTLKIQRTQQEDSAVYLCASSSYNQPQHFGDGTRLSIL.

The table lists this clonotype with many counts. The chain is built from TRBV18 and TRBJ1-1; D unclear. Germline-derived CDR1 and CDR2 are KGHSH and LQKENI. With 6 bases removed from V and 1 base from J, the gap between germline ends came to 21 bases. The CDR3 is made up of 17 amino acids. CDR3 protein: CASSRRGFLIPNTEAFF. CDR3 bases: TGTGCCAGCTCGCGGAGAGGTTTTCTAATCCCGAACACTGAAGCTTTCTTT.

The table lists this clonotype with a few counts. The genes are TRBV19 and TRBJ1-1; a weak D match, TRBD1 (5 bases). Trimming pared 6 bases from V and 5 bases from J, leaving 28 bases between. From germline, CDR1 is LNHDA and CDR2 SQIVND (reference sequence). This CDR3 is built from 18 residues. The chain's CDR3 is CASRNLMVVGTRGTEAFF. In nucleotides, the CDR3 is TGTGCCAGTAGAAACCTAATGGTGGTTGGGACCCGGGGGACTGAAGCTTTCTTT.

Many counts were recorded for this clonotype. The chain uses TRBV20-1 and TRBJ2-7; 11 bases match TRBD1. Germline V gene lookup returns CDR1 DFQATT and CDR2 SNEGSKA (reference sequence). The CDR3 is made up of 18 amino acids. V lost 5 bases to trimming and J lost 3 bases; unmatched junction nucleotides: 18. The CDR3 region has the DNA TGCAGTGCTCGTCAATGGACAGGGGGCTTCGATACCGTCTACGAGCAGTACTTC. This codes for CSARQWTGGFDTVYEQYF.

The CDR3, as DNA: TGCAGCGTTGTGATGGGCTCTGGGGCCAACGTCCTGACTTTC. This sequence encodes CSVVMGSGANVLTF. The chain carries TRBV29-1 and TRBJ2-6, with D unresolved. The CDR3 runs to 14 residues. The germline V and J ends were trimmed by 4 bases and 0 bases, with 7 bases remaining between them. In germline, CDR1 is SQVTM, CDR2 ANQGSEA.

The chain links TRBV3-1 to TRBJ2-5; 12 nucleotides line up with TRBD2. The CDR3 runs 16 residues. J was trimmed by 1 base and V by 4 bases; bases with no gene match: 4. Per germline, CDR1 LGHDT and CDR2 YNNKEL (reference sequence). Here the CDR3 DNA reads TGTGCCAGCAGCCGAAGGACTAGCGGGGTCCAAGAGACCCAGTACTTC. It specifies CASSRRTSGVQETQYF.

This sequence joins TRBV24-1 and TRBJ1-2, with 12 bases matching TRBD1. Unmatched junction bases numbered 5, after V lost 3 bases and J lost 7 bases. This CDR3 spans 15 amino acids. Germline V CDR1 and CDR2: KGHDR, SFDVKD. DNA of the CDR3: TGTGCCACCAGTGATCCGGGACAGGGGGCTCTTGGCTACACCTTC. Translating gives CATSDPGQGALGYTF.

This clonotype was found many times. This rearrangement joins TRBV11-3 to TRBJ1-1, with D possibly being TRBD1 (6 bases). The germline CDR1 and CDR2 sequences are SGHNT and YENEEA. The V and J ends lost 0 bases and 9 bases respectively, with 14 bases between them. This CDR3 has 14 residues. CDR3 nucleotides: TGTGCCAGCAGCTTAGATCTTACAGGGAAAAAAGCTTTCTTT. The encoded protein is CASSLDLTGKKAFF.

This clonotype was recorded at least ten times. The gene calls are TRBV6-1 and TRBJ2-3; 8 bases match TRBD1. CDR3 size: 16 residues. The V gene's germline CDR1 is MNHNS and CDR2 SASEGT. J was trimmed by 1 base and V by 0 bases; bases with no gene match: 3. CDR3 DNA: TGTGCCAGCAGTGAAGCAGAGACAGGGGGCACAGATACGCAGTATTTT. This gives the protein CASSEAETGGTDTQYF.

Many counts were recorded for this clonotype. The chain employs TRBV28 and TRBJ1-3; D may be TRBD1 (5 bases). The CDR3 is 15 residues long. V was clipped by 5 bases and J by 0 bases, with 11 bases between them. Germline V gene data show CDR1 as MDHEN and CDR2 as SYDVKM. Here the CDR3 reads CASSPGTNSGNTIYF. The DNA for the CDR3 is TGTGCCAGCAGTCCCGGGACCAACTCTGGAAACACCATATATTTT.

This clonotype has ten or more counts. This chain connects TRBV20-1 to TRBJ1-1, with D unresolved. Germline assignment: CDR1 DFQATT and CDR2 SNEGSKA (reference sequence). The length of the CDR3 is 13 residues. V was trimmed by 6 bases and J by 6 bases, leaving 17 bases between them. CDR3 DNA sequence: TGCAGTGCAGTAATCCGGGTCACCCCTGAAGCTTTCTTT. Protein product: CSAVIRVTPEAFF.

Concerning this clonotype itself: A much larger clone differs from this one at a single base, so this may be a read error. The CDR3 protein is CAAISGTNVLTF. The CDR3 DNA is TGTGCCGCAATCTCTGGGACCAACGTCCTGACTTTC. The gene calls are TRBV6-1 and TRBJ2-6; D unclear. Germline CDR1 and CDR2: MNHNS and SASEGT. The CDR3 length is 12 residues.

This clonotype showed up just a few times. The V and J genes are TRBV19 and TRBJ2-1, with D possibly being TRBD1 (5 bases). Trimming pared 7 bases from V and 3 bases from J, leaving 10 bases between. CDR3 length equals 13 residues. Germline V CDR1 and CDR2: LNHDA, SQIVND (reference sequence). The CDR3 loop is CASTPTDYNEQFF. CDR3 nucleotides: TGTGCCAGTACCCCGACAGACTACAATGAGCAGTTCTTC. Complete variable domain (other parts from reference TRBV19 and TRBJ2-1): DGGITQSPKYLFRKEGQNVTLSCEQNLNHDAMYWYRQDPGQGLRLIYYSQIVNDFQKGDIAEGYSVSREKKESFPLTVTSAQKNPTAFYLCASTPTDYNEQFFGPGTRLTVL.

Many counts were recorded for this clonotype. The chain has TRBV28 and TRBJ1-2, with D tentatively TRBD1 (5 bases). Trimming took off 3 bases at V and 4 bases at J, with 9 bases between the two ends. CDR3 length: 13 residues. Per germline, CDR1 MDHEN and CDR2 SYDVKM. The CDR3 reads CASSFGGGYGYTF. CDR3 in DNA: TGTGCCAGCAGTTTTGGGGGTGGCTATGGCTACACCTTC.

This clonotype was observed many times. CDR3 sequence (DNA): TGTGCCAGCAGCTTTACAGGCTACGAGCAGTACTTC. It is translated as CASSFTGYEQYF. The chain carries TRBV7-9 and TRBJ2-7; TRBD1 might be the D (5 bases). CDR3 size: 12 residues. The V end was cut by 3 bases, the J end by 3 bases, with 6 bases between. Germline CDR1 is SEHNR and CDR2 is FQNEAQ (reference sequence).

The chain carries TRBV24-1 and TRBJ2-2, with D possibly being TRBD1 (5 bases). The V gene lost 5 bases and the J gene lost 9 bases, with 12 bases spanning the gap. This CDR3 is 13 amino acids long. Germline V gene lookup returns CDR1 KGHDR and CDR2 SFDVKD. The CDR3 reads CATSGRVTRELFF. CDR3 DNA sequence: TGTGCCACCAGTGGCAGGGTGACCCGGGAGCTGTTTTTT.

The chain recombines TRBV9 with TRBJ1-4; D remains unclear. This CDR3 contains 13 residues. The V end lost 3 bases, the J end lost 7 bases, and 10 bases lay between the germline ends. Germline CDR1 SGDLS, CDR2 YYNGEE. CDR3 amino acids: CASSGPRTEKLFF. CDR3 in DNA: TGTGCCAGCAGCGGCCCCCGAACTGAAAAACTGTTTTTT.